This entry lists 7 T cell receptor beta chains sequenced from one sample in a study of blood T cell repertoires in COVID-19. Some clones are missing from TCRdb's copy, which holds only in-frame ones; the method was immunoSEQ multiplex PCR. The sample yields 200,000 to 250,000 clones, more than 80% seen once. Sequencing was performed on PBMCs or T cells enriched from blood (not recorded which). The receptors derive from a man in his fifties who had been exposed to COVID-19.

This clone is a singleton in its sample. This chain uses TRBV7-3 with TRBJ2-4, with a weak D call TRBD1 (5 bases). Per the germline V gene, CDR1 is SGHTA and CDR2 is FQGTGA. V was clipped by 8 bases and J by 0 bases, with 17 bases between them. The CDR3 runs to 16 residues. This chain's CDR3 is CASSEGAGLAKNIQYF. The CDR3 region has the DNA TGTGCCAGCTCCGAAGGGGCAGGCCTAGCCAAAAACATTCAGTACTTC.

The rearrangement joins TRBV19 to TRBJ1-3, with TRBD1 matching over 7 bases. The germline gives CDR1 LNHDA, CDR2 SQIVND (reference sequence). CDR3 size: 14 residues. Trimming took 8 bases from V and 3 from J; bases not matched to a gene: 7. The CDR3 reads CASGLTGLGNTIYF. DNA for the CDR3: TGTGCCAGTGGACTGACAGGGCTTGGAAACACCATATATTTT.

V gene TRBV18 combines with J gene TRBJ1-4; D might be TRBD1 (5 bases). This CDR3 comprises 14 residues. Deletions cut 6 bases from V and 5 bases from J, with 13 bases between. The V gene's germline CDR1 is KGHSH and CDR2 LQKENI. CDR3 sequence: CASSPGAGNEKLFF. As DNA, the CDR3 is TGTGCCAGCTCTCCCGGAGCAGGGAATGAAAAACTGTTTTTT. Variable domain in full (rest from reference TRBV18 and TRBJ1-4): NAGVMQNPRHLVRRRGQEARLRCSPMKGHSHVYWYRQLPEEGLKFMVYLQKENIIDESGMPKERFSAEFPKEGPSILRIQQVVRGDSAAYFCASSPGAGNEKLFFGSGTQLSVL.

The chain couples TRBV12-3 or TRBV12-4 to TRBJ1-2; 9 bases map to TRBD1. Trimming removed 4 bases from V and 8 bases from J; junction bases left unmatched: 5. CDR3 length: 13 amino acids. The CDR3 nucleotides are TGTGCCAGCAGTTCAATACAGGGGGCAGGCTACACCTTC. Translation gives CASSSIQGAGYTF.

The chain links TRBV6-1 to TRBJ1-3, with D possibly being TRBD1 (6 bases). The germline CDR1 and CDR2 sequences are MNHNS and SASEGT. V lost 2 bases, J lost 0 bases, and 14 bases lay in between. The CDR3 runs 17 residues. The DNA of the CDR3 is TGTGCCAGCAGTGAATTTGGACAGCTTAGCTCTGGAAACACCATATATTTT. It is translated as CASSEFGQLSSGNTIYF.

CDR3 in amino acids: CAGGWEQPQHF. Here the CDR3 DNA reads TGTGCTGGGGGGTGGGAACAGCCCCAGCATTTT. This rearrangement joins TRBV28 to TRBJ1-5; weak D call: TRBD1 (5 bases). From germline, CDR1 is MDHEN and CDR2 SYDVKM. The CDR3 covers 11 residues. Variable domain in full (rest from reference TRBV28 and TRBJ1-5): DVKVTQSSRYLVKRTGEKVFLECVQDMDHENMFWYRQDPGLGLRLIYFSYDVKMKEKGDIPEGYSVSREKKERFSLILESASTNQTSMYLCAGGWEQPQHFGDGTRLSIL.

CDR3 in DNA: TGCGCCAGCAGCTTGAGGACTGGCTCCTACGAGCAGTACTTC. This codes for CASSLRTGSYEQYF. The chain uses TRBV5-1 and TRBJ2-7; a weak D match, TRBD2 (5 bases). Trimming stripped 1 base from V and 0 bases from J, with 8 bases between. The CDR3 length is 14 residues. CDR1 is SGHRS and CDR2 is YFSETQ in the germline V gene.